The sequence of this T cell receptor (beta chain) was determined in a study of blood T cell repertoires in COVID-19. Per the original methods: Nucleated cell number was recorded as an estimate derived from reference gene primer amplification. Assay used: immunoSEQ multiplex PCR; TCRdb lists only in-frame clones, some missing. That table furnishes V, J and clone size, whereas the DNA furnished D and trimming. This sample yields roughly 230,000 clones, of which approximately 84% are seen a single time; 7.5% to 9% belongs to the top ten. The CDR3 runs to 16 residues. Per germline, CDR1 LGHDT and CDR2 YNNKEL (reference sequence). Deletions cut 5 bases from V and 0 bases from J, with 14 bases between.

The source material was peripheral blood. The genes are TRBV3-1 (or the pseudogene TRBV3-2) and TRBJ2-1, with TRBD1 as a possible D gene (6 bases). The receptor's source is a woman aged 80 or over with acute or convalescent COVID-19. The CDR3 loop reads CASSDNGQSSYNEQFF. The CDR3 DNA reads TGTGCCAGCAGCGATAATGGACAGAGCTCCTACAATGAGCAGTTCTTC.